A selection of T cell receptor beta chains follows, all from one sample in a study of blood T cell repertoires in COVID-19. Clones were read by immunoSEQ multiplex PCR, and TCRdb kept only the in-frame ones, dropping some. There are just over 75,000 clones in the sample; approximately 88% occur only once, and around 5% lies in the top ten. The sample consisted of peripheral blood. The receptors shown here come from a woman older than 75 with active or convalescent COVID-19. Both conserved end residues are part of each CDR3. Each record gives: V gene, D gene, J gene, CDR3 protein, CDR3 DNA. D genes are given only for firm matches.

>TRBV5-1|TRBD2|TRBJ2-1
CASSLGGTSSYNEQFF
TGCGCCAGCAGCCTGGGAGGGACTAGCTCTTACAATGAGCAGTTCTTC
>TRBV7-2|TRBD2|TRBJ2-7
CASSFRLAGVYEQYF
TGTGCCAGCAGCTTCCGACTAGCGGGGGTCTACGAGCAGTACTTC
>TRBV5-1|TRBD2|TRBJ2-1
CASSPRTSGTNEQFF
TGCGCCAGCAGCCCGCGGACTAGCGGAACCAATGAGCAGTTCTTC
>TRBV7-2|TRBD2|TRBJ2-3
CASSFRAGGGADTQYF
TGTGCCAGCAGCTTTCGGGCGGGAGGGGGCGCAGATACGCAGTATTTT
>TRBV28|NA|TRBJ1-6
CASSLTQVRGNSPLHF
TGTGCCAGCAGTTTAACGCAGGTACGAGGGAATTCACCCCTCCACTTT
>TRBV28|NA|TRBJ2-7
CASSPAGTQAYEQYF
TGTGCCAGCAGTCCTGCCGGGACACAAGCCTACGAGCAGTACTTC
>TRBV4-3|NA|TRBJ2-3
CASSDGLNTDTQYF
TGCGCCAGCAGCGACGGACTGAACACAGATACGCAGTATTTT